This entry is about one T cell receptor (beta chain). Its antigen remains unknown. CDR1 is SGHTA and CDR2 is FQGNSA in the germline V gene. The CDR3 has 15 residues. J gave up 5 bases and V 5 bases, and 6 bases lay outside the gene matches. This sample was taken from a study of blood T cells in healthy people across ages. Study-level results: A strong correlation between TCR beta diversity and naive T cell percentage was seen. Relative to aged donors, long-lived donors carried more naive CD4+ cells and displayed higher diversity.

Next came a second PCR, run for about 7 to 12 cycles, which used a sample-barcoded 5' primer along with a J-beta primer mix. Each cDNA molecule was tagged by a template-switch adaptor with 12 random nucleotides. TCRdb independently ran MiXCR on the 5' RACE reads; one entry per CDR3 protein. In the table there are 650,000 to 800,000 distinct CDR3 sequences, over 40% of which are singletons. The receptor comes from a woman over 75 in good health. The material sequenced was blood. The chain recombines TRBV7-2 with TRBJ1-6, with 7 bases matching TRBD1. In DNA, the CDR3 is TGTGCCAGCAGCCTAACCGGGACAGATAATTCACCCCTCCACTTT. Translation gives CASSLTGTDNSPLHF.